Each of the 14 T cell receptor beta chains below was sequenced from the same sample in a study of human T cells and chemical hapten exposure. The time point is: patch test 3, about 24 weeks after DPC sensitization. The treatment denotes: therapeutic diphenylcyclopropenone sensitization with weekly scalp DPC. TCRdb reprocessed the RACE reads with MiXCR, giving one entry per CDR3 protein. The table records roughly 69,000 distinct CDR3 sequences, about 10% of them present only once. Sequences were derived from whole blood, sampled in connection with sensitization to the hapten diphenylcyclopropenone (DPC). The receptors stem from a woman aged 25 to 39 with alopecia areata. Some clones in this sample may be carry-over from other donors' samples.

This clonotype showed up just a few times. This chain uses TRBV27 with TRBJ1-1; maybe TRBD1 (5 bases). CDR1 is MNHEY and CDR2 is SMNVEV in the germline V gene (reference sequence). This CDR3 is built from 12 residues. V lost 5 bases to trimming and J lost 1 base, with 5 bases between them. Here the CDR3 reads CASSTGNTEAFF. CDR3 DNA: TGTGCCAGCAGTACAGGGAACACTGAAGCTTTCTTT.

This chain uses TRBV12-3 or TRBV12-4 with TRBJ2-5, with TRBD2 as a possible D gene (7 bases). With 6 bases removed from V and 5 bases from J, the gap between germline ends came to 19 bases. This CDR3 contains 15 residues. The CDR3 sequence is CASSPPQGRGETQYF. The CDR3 DNA reads as TGTGCCAGCAGCCCCCCTCAGGGGAGGGGGGAGACCCAGTACTTC.

This clonotype has a handful of counts. The chain is built from TRBV30 and TRBJ2-2, with a weak D call TRBD2 (5 bases). The CDR3 totals 13 residues. Germline V CDR1 and CDR2: GTSNPN, SVGIG (reference sequence). Trimming left V 3 bases short and J 4 bases short, with 9 bases between. The chain's CDR3 is CAWSRELTGELFF. The CDR3, as DNA: TGTGCCTGGAGCCGGGAACTCACCGGGGAGCTGTTTTTT.

There are many counts of this clonotype. V is TRBV6-5 and J is TRBJ1-6, with no clear D. V dropped 0 bases and J dropped 7 bases, with 13 bases sitting between them. Germline CDR1 MNHEY, CDR2 SVGAGI. The CDR3 consists of 16 residues. DNA for the CDR3: TGTGCCAGCAGTTACTCGAGTCGGGCCAACAATTCACCCCTCCACTTT. It specifies CASSYSSRANNSPLHF.

The rearrangement uses TRBV7-6 and TRBJ2-5; D is perhaps TRBD2 (6 bases). This CDR3 contains 15 residues. V was pared by 0 bases and J by 2 bases, with 10 bases between. Germline assignment: CDR1 SGHVS and CDR2 FNYEAQ. In DNA, the CDR3 is TGTGCCAGCAGCTTAGCGGGAGGAGGGCAAGAGACCCAGTACTTC. Translated, it gives CASSLAGGGQETQYF.

This clonotype turned up a few times. The rearrangement links TRBV4-3 to TRBJ2-7; D unclear. The V and J ends lost 4 bases and 0 bases respectively, with 19 bases between them. The CDR3 totals 17 residues. CDR1 is LGHNA, CDR2 YSLEER, per germline. The CDR3 DNA reads TGCGCCAGCAGCCCCACCCCGGACGGTTACAGCTCCTACGAGCAGTACTTC. Its protein product is CASSPTPDGYSSYEQYF.

Concerning this clonotype itself: This clone may be a read error of a much larger clone one base away. V gene TRBV11-3 combines with J gene TRBJ2-1, with unresolved D. CDR1 SGHNT and CDR2 YENEEA come from the germline V gene. The CDR3 runs to 14 residues. The DNA of the CDR3 is TGTGTCAGCAGCTTAGACCTCGGTGACAATGAGCAGTTCTTC. Protein product: CVSSLDLGDNEQFF. The full variable domain, completed using reference TRBV11-3 and TRBJ2-1, is EAGVVQSPRYKIIEKKQPVAFWCNPISGHNTLYWYLQNLGQGPELLIRYENEEAVDDSQLPKDRFSAERLKGVDSTLKIQPAELGDSAVYLCVSSLDLGDNEQFFGPGTRLTVL.

This clonotype was counted ten times or more. The chain joins TRBV28 to TRBJ1-2; perhaps TRBD1 as D (6 bases). This CDR3 comprises 15 residues. Germline V CDR1 and CDR2: MDHEN, SYDVKM. V lost 7 bases to trimming and J lost 4 bases, with 19 bases between them. The CDR3 DNA follows: TGTGCCAGCATCCCCCCGGGGGCCCGCGGCTATGGCTACACCTTC. Translation gives CASIPPGARGYGYTF.

This clonotype was detected many times. The chain employs TRBV19 and TRBJ2-1; 14 bases are a match to TRBD2. The CDR3 is 16 amino acids. Germline trimming cut 5 bases from V and 9 bases from J; bases unmatched to any gene: 9. Per germline, CDR1 LNHDA and CDR2 SQIVND (reference sequence). CDR3 amino acids: CASSVRLAGGPGEQFF. In nucleotides, the CDR3 is TGTGCCAGTAGTGTTCGACTAGCGGGAGGGCCCGGTGAGCAGTTCTTC.

A few counts support this clonotype. The V call is TRBV5-4, the J call TRBJ1-6; 7 bases match TRBD1. Trimming removed 4 bases from V and 7 bases from J; junction bases left unmatched: 8. Germline values: CDR1 SGHNT, CDR2 YYREEE (reference sequence). The CDR3 runs 15 residues. CDR3 in DNA: TGTGCCAGCAGCATAAAACAGGGGAGCAATTCACCCCTCCACTTT. Residues: CASSIKQGSNSPLHF.

This clonotype was seen at least ten times. The chain carries TRBV10-3 and TRBJ1-1; 7 bases map to TRBD1. The J segment lost 1 base and the V segment lost 11 bases, leaving 4 bases of the junction unmatched. The CDR3 has 12 amino acids. In germline, CDR1 is ENHRY, CDR2 SYGVKD. The CDR3, as DNA: TGTGCCGTCCGGACAGGGAACACTGAAGCTTTCTTT. Residues: CAVRTGNTEAFF.

The sample holds a few counts of this clonotype. This chain uses TRBV4-3 with TRBJ1-2; 7 positions match TRBD1. The junction had 5 bases not matched to a gene; V was cut back by 4 bases and J by 0 bases. CDR1 LGHNA and CDR2 YSLEER come from the germline V gene. CDR3 size: 15 residues. The CDR3 coding sequence is TGCGCCAGCAGCCCAGCGGGACAGTCTAACTATGGCTACACCTTC. Its translation is CASSPAGQSNYGYTF.

This clonotype was counted only a few times. The V call is TRBV3-1, the J call TRBJ2-7; 7 nucleotides agree with TRBD2. The CDR3 runs 14 residues. Germline CDR1 reads LGHDT; CDR2 reads YNNKEL (reference sequence). With 4 bases clipped from V and 0 bases from J, the junction kept 3 bases outside the gene matches. This CDR3 reads CASSRTGGSYEQYF. DNA of the CDR3: TGTGCCAGCAGCCGGACGGGGGGCTCCTACGAGCAGTACTTC.

This clonotype was seen a handful of times. The chain is built from TRBV18 and TRBJ1-1; 7 bases align to TRBD1. V lost 6 bases to trimming and J lost 4 bases; unmatched junction nucleotides: 2. CDR3 length: 12 residues. Germline V gene sequence: CDR1 KGHSH, CDR2 LQKENI. The CDR3 sequence is CASSDRATEAFF. The CDR3 bases are TGTGCCAGCTCCGACAGGGCCACTGAAGCTTTCTTT.